The present TCR beta chain was sequenced within a study of OX40 agonist ivuxolimab in advanced cancers. The CDR3 spans 15 residues. Germline CDR1 and CDR2: SGHKS and YYEKEE (reference sequence). Deletions cut 2 bases from V and 10 bases from J, with 19 bases between. Clones were sequenced by immunoSEQ multiplex PCR, and TCRdb holds only the in-frame ones, with some missing. The sample includes almost 90,000 clones, more than 75% seen only once; the top ten take around 1.5%. This receptor was obtained from an adult with an advanced solid tumor such as melanoma, head and neck, liver or kidney cancer. The specimen was CD4+ or CD8+ T cells sorted from blood, collected in a trial of the OX40 agonist ivuxolimab. The chain is built from TRBV5-5 and TRBJ2-1, with D unclear. CDR3 in DNA: TGTGCCAGCAGCTTAGGTGTCAGAACGGAGACAGAGCAGTTCTTC. Its translation is CASSLGVRTETEQFF.